This passage covers 24 T cell receptor beta chains from one sample sequenced in a study of T cell responses to AZD1222 COVID-19 vaccine. Sequenced by immunoSEQ multiplex PCR; TCRdb stores in-frame clones only, minus some. This repertoire shows over 100,000 clones, roughly 90% found once; its top ten account for about 6%. The specimen was peripheral blood, collected on day 0 of AZD1222 vaccination. These receptors all stem from an adult in good health.

The chain employs TRBV5-1 and TRBJ2-7, with D possibly TRBD1 on 6 matching bases. Trimming shortened V by 2 bases and J by 4 bases, and 16 bases separated the two germline ends. CDR1 SGHRS and CDR2 YFSETQ come from the germline V gene. This CDR3 has 15 residues. The CDR3: CASSLSWTESYEQYF. The CDR3, as DNA: TGCGCCAGCAGCTTAAGTTGGACAGAATCTTACGAGCAGTACTTC.

This clone appeared a few times. This chain uses TRBV27 with TRBJ2-2, with TRBD1 matching over 9 bases. The CDR3 length is 15 residues. Germline V gene sequence: CDR1 MNHEY, CDR2 SMNVEV (reference sequence). V lost 6 bases, J lost 5 bases, and 7 bases stayed unmatched. The CDR3 nucleotides read TGTGCCAGCAGACGTCCCGGGACAGGGACCGGGGAGCTGTTTTTT. Amino acid sequence: CASRRPGTGTGELFF.

The gene calls are TRBV6-6 and TRBJ1-5; D may be TRBD1 (6 bases). Germline V gives CDR1 MNHNY, CDR2 SVGAGI (reference sequence). CDR3 size: 15 residues. V lost 2 bases, J lost 2 bases, and 10 bases lay in between. Here the CDR3 reads CASSYQGMGNQPQHF. The CDR3 DNA reads TGTGCCAGCAGTTACCAGGGGATGGGCAATCAGCCCCAGCATTTT.

This chain uses TRBV6-5 with TRBJ1-2; no reliable D call. V lost 7 bases and J 0 bases, leaving 6 bases between the germline ends. The CDR3 spans 12 residues. From germline, CDR1 is MNHEY and CDR2 SVGAGI. The CDR3 nucleotides are TGTGCCAGCACCGGGACTAACTATGGCTACACCTTC. Amino acids: CASTGTNYGYTF.

The chain couples TRBV5-1 to TRBJ1-6; D may be TRBD1 (5 bases). The CDR3 contains 15 residues. V was shortened by 1 base and J by 7 bases, with 12 bases between the two germline ends. Germline CDR1 is SGHRS and CDR2 is YFSETQ. CDR3 sequence (DNA): TGCGCCAGCAGCTTGTCAGGAGGGGTCAATTCACCCCTCCACTTT. The encoded protein is CASSLSGGVNSPLHF.

The chain couples TRBV5-1 to TRBJ2-3, with 11 bases aligning to TRBD2. Germline V gene sequence: CDR1 SGHRS, CDR2 YFSETQ. The CDR3 sequence is 17 residues long. V was clipped by 1 base and J by 2 bases; unmatched bases: 6. CDR3 amino acids: CASSLRPSGGNTDTQYF. The CDR3 DNA reads TGCGCCAGCAGCTTGAGACCTAGCGGGGGGAACACAGATACGCAGTATTTT.

The chain recombines TRBV4-1 with TRBJ1-6; the D is unclear. This CDR3 comprises 17 residues. Germline CDR1 MGHRA, CDR2 YSYEKL. V was shortened by 1 base and J by 10 bases, with 20 bases between the two germline ends. The CDR3 here is CASSQAGREVSRSPLHF. CDR3 sequence (DNA): TGCGCCAGCAGCCAAGCTGGGCGGGAGGTGTCACGCTCACCCCTCCACTTT.

The J gene is TRBJ1-5, the V gene TRBV5-1; 9 bases are a match to TRBD1. In germline, CDR1 is SGHRS, CDR2 YFSETQ. The CDR3 has 17 amino acids. The junction had 6 bases not matched to a gene; V was cut back by 0 bases and J by 2 bases. The CDR3 loop reads CASSLGEQGAGNQPQHF. In DNA, the CDR3 is TGCGCCAGCAGCTTGGGGGAACAGGGGGCAGGCAATCAGCCCCAGCATTTT.

The chain uses TRBV3-1 (or the pseudogene TRBV3-2) and TRBJ2-2, with D unclear. This CDR3 has 14 residues. Germline CDR1 LGHDT, CDR2 YNNKEL (reference sequence). V lost 1 base and J 4 bases, leaving 7 bases between the germline ends. The CDR3 sequence is CASSQVELTGELFF. CDR3 sequence (DNA): TGTGCCAGCAGCCAAGTTGAGCTCACCGGGGAGCTGTTTTTT.

This chain uses TRBV3-1 (or the pseudogene TRBV3-2) with TRBJ2-1; 9 nucleotides match TRBD2. CDR3 length equals 14 residues. V lost 6 bases to trimming and J lost 6 bases; unmatched junction nucleotides: 6. The germline gives CDR1 LGHDT, CDR2 YNNKEL (reference sequence). The DNA of the CDR3 is TGTGCCAGCAGGAATGGACTAGCGCCCAATGAGCAGTTCTTC. This sequence encodes CASRNGLAPNEQFF.

The J gene is TRBJ2-7, the V gene TRBV6-1; TRBD1 matches at 9 bases. After removal of 2 bases from V and 1 base from J, the junction contained 9 bases not matched to a gene. The germline CDR1 and CDR2 sequences are MNHNS and SASEGT. The CDR3 covers 17 residues. For the CDR3, the DNA is TGTGCCAGCAGTGAAAGGGTCGTAGGGACAGGGTCCTACGAGCAGTACTTC. This translates into CASSERVVGTGSYEQYF.

In nucleotides, the CDR3 is TGCGCCAGCAGCTCACAGGGTGTAGAAGCTTTCTTT. Its translation is CASSSQGVEAFF. The J gene is TRBJ1-1, the V gene TRBV5-1; D is perhaps TRBD1 (6 bases). CDR3 length equals 12 residues. Germline CDR1 SGHRS, CDR2 YFSETQ. Trimming took off 3 bases at V and 8 bases at J, with 11 bases between the two ends.

This chain connects TRBV6-5 to TRBJ1-6, with D maybe TRBD1 (6 bases). V lost 6 bases and J 16 bases, leaving 22 bases between the germline ends. The CDR3 length is 14 residues. The germline gives CDR1 MNHEY, CDR2 SVGAGI. The CDR3 protein is CASRDPGTFSSLHF. DNA for the CDR3: TGTGCCAGCAGGGACCCCGGGACATTTTCTTCGCTCCACTTT.

V and J are TRBV5-1 and TRBJ1-3; 7 bases match TRBD1. Germline CDR1 and CDR2: SGHRS and YFSETQ. V lost 2 bases to trimming and J lost 7 bases; unmatched junction nucleotides: 6. CDR3 length equals 14 residues. DNA of the CDR3: TGCGCCAGCAGCTTCGGAGGGGGCTCGAACACCATATATTTT. Translation gives CASSFGGGSNTIYF.

The chain is built from TRBV25-1 and TRBJ2-7; D perhaps matches TRBD2 (5 bases). The V end lost 3 bases, the J end lost 5 bases, and 14 bases lay between the germline ends. CDR1 is MGHDK and CDR2 is SYGVNS in the germline V gene. This CDR3 has 14 amino acids. DNA for the CDR3: TGTGCCAGCAGTGACCTAGGGAGAGCACACGAGCAGTACTTC. Translation gives CASSDLGRAHEQYF.

The rearrangement links TRBV2 to TRBJ1-4; D is unresolved. Germline V gene sequence: CDR1 SNHLY, CDR2 FYNNEI. CDR3 length: 13 residues. Trimming took 8 bases from V and 7 from J, leaving 14 bases between them. This chain's CDR3 is CASGGTLGEKLFF. The CDR3 nucleotides read TGTGCCAGCGGTGGTACTCTGGGTGAAAAACTGTTTTTT.

This chain joins TRBV19 and TRBJ2-1; D may correspond to TRBD1 or TRBD2 (5 bases each). The CDR3 is made up of 16 amino acids. Germline CDR1 reads LNHDA; CDR2 reads SQIVND (reference sequence). V was cut by 1 base and J by 4 bases, with 14 bases left in between. The CDR3 nucleotides are TGTGCCAGTAGTATAGTCGGCCGGGGCAATTACAATGAGCAGTTCTTC. This gives the protein CASSIVGRGNYNEQFF. The full variable domain, in which reference TRBV19 and TRBJ2-1 provide the parts outside the CDR3, is DGGITQSPKYLFRKEGQNVTLSCEQNLNHDAMYWYRQDPGQGLRLIYYSQIVNDFQKGDIAEGYSVSREKKESFPLTVTSAQKNPTAFYLCASSIVGRGNYNEQFFGPGTRLTVL.

The chain uses TRBV18 and TRBJ2-3; a possible D gene is TRBD2 (7 bases). The V gene's germline CDR1 is KGHSH and CDR2 LQKENI. The CDR3 length is 13 residues. The V end was cut by 4 bases, the J end by 5 bases, with 10 bases between. CDR3 sequence reads: CASSRGGGDTQYF. The CDR3 region has the DNA TGTGCCAGCTCACGGGGGGGCGGAGATACGCAGTATTTT.

The J gene is TRBJ1-1, the V gene TRBV11-2; unclear D gene. Germline-derived CDR1 and CDR2 are SGHAT and FQNNGV. V was cut by 7 bases and J by 1 base, with 10 bases left in between. The CDR3 runs to 13 residues. The CDR3 DNA sequence: TGTGCCAGCACCCTTACACCGAACACTGAAGCTTTCTTT. This translates into CASTLTPNTEAFF. The variable domain in full, completed from reference TRBV11-2 and TRBJ1-1, reads EAGVAQSPRYKIIEKRQSVAFWCNPISGHATLYWYQQILGQGPKLLIQFQNNGVVDDSQLPKDRFSAERLKGVDSTLKIQPAKLEDSAVYLCASTLTPNTEAFFGQGTRLTVV.

To note about this clone: Mismatch with germline at one junction end may stem from a read error. This chain connects TRBV7-9 to TRBJ2-1; TRBD2 matches 10 bases. The CDR3 runs 15 residues. The V gene's germline CDR1 is SEHNR and CDR2 FQNEAQ (reference sequence). The CDR3 sequence: CASSLAGEVYNEQFF. In DNA form, the CDR3 reads TGTGCCAGCAGCCTAGCGGGGGAAGTTTACAATGAGCAGTTCTTC.

The chain combines TRBV4-3 with TRBJ2-2, with TRBD2 matching over 10 bases. CDR3 size: 18 residues. The J segment lost 4 bases and the V segment lost 2 bases, leaving 10 bases of the junction unmatched. Germline-derived CDR1 and CDR2 are LGHNA and YSLEER. The CDR3 is CASSQLPGLASRTGELFF. The DNA of the CDR3 is TGCGCCAGCAGCCAACTTCCGGGACTAGCGTCGCGCACCGGGGAGCTGTTTTTT.

This chain links TRBV7-6 with TRBJ2-2; no definite D call. V lost 6 bases and J lost 6, with 23 bases in between. From germline, CDR1 is SGHVS and CDR2 FNYEAQ. This CDR3 contains 17 residues. The CDR3 DNA sequence: TGTGCCAGCAGGGAAGAAGGGTTCTCAAGCACCCCCGGGGAGCTGTTTTTT. Its translation: CASREEGFSSTPGELFF.

J is TRBJ2-7 and V is TRBV4-3, with D possibly TRBD1 on 6 matching bases. V lost 0 bases, J lost 3 bases, and 15 bases lay in between. Germline V CDR1 and CDR2: LGHNA, YSLEER. There are 16 residues in the CDR3. CDR3 protein: CASSQDRTGTNYEQYF. In DNA, the CDR3 is TGCGCCAGCAGCCAAGACCGTACAGGGACAAACTACGAGCAGTACTTC.

The V and J genes are TRBV29-1 and TRBJ1-1; the D gene is possibly TRBD1 (6 bases). Germline CDR1 SQVTM, CDR2 ANQGSEA. V was pared by 4 bases and J by 5 bases, with 14 bases between. There are 13 residues in the CDR3. CDR3 nucleotide sequence: TGCAGCGTTGGGGGGGGCTCGGGGACTGAAGCTTTCTTT. This codes for CSVGGGSGTEAFF.